Following are 32 T cell receptor beta chains from one sample sequenced in a study of T cells in Graves' hyperthyroidism and ophthalmopathy. Regions amplified from RNA transcripts were the TCR beta CDR3 regions. Initially, a first-round RT-PCR of the TCR CDR3 employed the HTBI primer set. Via MiXCR, TCRdb re-called the multiplex PCR reads, giving one row per CDR3 protein. The sample lists about 600,000 distinct CDR3 sequences, about 14% seen once, with roughly an eighth in the top ten. Sequencing used blood. All receptors come from a woman between 50 and 59 years old with Graves' ophthalmopathy.

This clonotype was found many times. The CDR3 loop reads CASSSPTGEDQPQHF. The CDR3 DNA is TGTGCCAGCAGCTCTCCGACAGGGGAAGATCAGCCCCAGCATTTT. The rearrangement uses TRBV7-8 and TRBJ1-5, with TRBD1 matching over 8 bases. The CDR3 sequence is 15 residues long. Per germline, CDR1 SGHVS and CDR2 FQNEAQ. J lost 5 bases, V lost 4 bases, and 7 bases had no gene match.

This clonotype was recorded at least ten times. The chain combines TRBV12-3 or TRBV12-4 with TRBJ2-3; the D gene is possibly TRBD2 (7 bases). Between the trimmed V and J ends, which lost 6 bases and 5 bases, there was a span of 27 bases. The CDR3 is made up of 18 amino acids. CDR3 protein: CASRRGSGLGGAEDTQYF. The DNA of the CDR3 is TGTGCCAGCAGGCGGGGGTCGGGACTGGGGGGGGCGGAAGATACGCAGTATTTT.

This sequence joins TRBV19 and TRBJ2-1; the D gene could be TRBD1 or TRBD2 (5 bases each). CDR1 is LNHDA and CDR2 is SQIVND in the germline V gene (reference sequence). Trimming removed 2 bases at V and 9 bases at J, with 17 bases between. The CDR3 runs 15 residues. As DNA, the CDR3 is TGTGCCAGTAGTATACAGGCAGGGAGTTTGAGTGAGCAGTTCTTC. This translates into CASSIQAGSLSEQFF.

This clonotype was found many times. V usage is TRBV11-2 and J usage is TRBJ2-1; 10 nucleotides align to TRBD2. V was clipped by 4 bases and J by 3 bases; unmatched bases: 9. The CDR3 consists of 17 residues. CDR1 and CDR2 (germline): SGHAT, FQNNGV. The CDR3 DNA reads TGTGCCAGCAGCTCCCAAAAAATAGCGGGAGGCTACAATGAGCAGTTCTTC. Encoded protein: CASSSQKIAGGYNEQFF. The whole variable domain, filled in from reference TRBV11-2 and TRBJ2-1, reads EAGVAQSPRYKIIEKRQSVAFWCNPISGHATLYWYQQILGQGPKLLIQFQNNGVVDDSQLPKDRFSAERLKGVDSTLKIQPAKLEDSAVYLCASSSQKIAGGYNEQFFGPGTRLTVL.

The rearrangement links TRBV6-2 or TRBV6-3 to TRBJ2-1, with TRBD2 as a possible D gene (6 bases). The CDR3 totals 15 residues. Germline assignment: CDR1 MNHEY and CDR2 SVGEGT. Trimming left V 4 bases short and J 8 bases short, with 18 bases between. CDR3 in DNA: TGTGCCAGCAGTTCCTTTAGCGGATTAATACATGAGCAGTTCTTC. This gives the protein CASSSFSGLIHEQFF.

This clonotype was counted ten times or more. The chain combines TRBV5-1 with TRBJ2-7; 7 nucleotides match TRBD1. V was pared by 4 bases and J by 0 bases, with 10 bases of the junction left unmatched. The length of the CDR3 is 16 residues. CDR1 is SGHRS and CDR2 is YFSETQ in the germline V gene. The CDR3 region is CASSRTGDGGSYEQYF. Written as DNA, the CDR3 is TGCGCCAGCAGCAGAACAGGGGATGGAGGCTCCTACGAGCAGTACTTC.

This clonotype occurred many times. The rearrangement uses TRBV12-3 or TRBV12-4 and TRBJ2-2; TRBD1 agrees at 8 bases. This CDR3 is 16 amino acids long. Trimming took 4 bases from V and 1 from J; bases not matched to a gene: 5. The DNA of the CDR3 is TGTGCCAGCAGTTGGACCGGGACAGGGAACACCGGGGAGCTGTTTTTT. Protein: CASSWTGTGNTGELFF.

This clonotype was seen at least ten times. The chain is built from TRBV3-1 and TRBJ2-1; 7 bases map to TRBD1. Germline V gene sequence: CDR1 LGHDT, CDR2 YNNKEL (reference sequence). V gave up 1 base and J gave up 6 bases; unmatched junction bases: 12. This CDR3 spans 17 amino acids. Written as DNA, the CDR3 is TGTGCCAGCAGCCAAGTAGGGGGCGGCCCCGTCGCCAATGAGCAGTTCTTC. This sequence encodes CASSQVGGGPVANEQFF.

This clonotype was seen ten or more times. This chain joins TRBV7-3 and TRBJ2-1; no firm D call. Germline V gene sequence: CDR1 SGHTA, CDR2 FQGTGA. The CDR3 spans 17 residues. The germline V and J ends were trimmed by 1 base and 3 bases, with 16 bases remaining between them. CDR3 DNA sequence: TGTGCCAGCAGCTTAATCCCTGCCAGAACAAACTACAATGAGCAGTTCTTC. Translating gives CASSLIPARTNYNEQFF.

Many counts were recorded for this clonotype. CDR3 protein: CASSFPGTGMYEQYF. The CDR3, as DNA: TGCGCCAGCAGCTTTCCCGGGACAGGGATGTACGAGCAGTACTTC. This chain connects TRBV5-1 to TRBJ2-7; TRBD1 aligns across 9 bases. After removal of 2 bases from V and 4 bases from J, the junction contained 7 bases not matched to a gene. The CDR3 is 15 residues long. Germline loops: CDR1 SGHRS, CDR2 YFSETQ.

This clonotype was counted many times. The chain links TRBV7-2 to TRBJ2-1, with TRBD2 matching 10 bases. V shed 5 bases and J 2 bases; nucleotides not matched to a gene: 6. This CDR3 comprises 16 residues. CDR1 SGHTA and CDR2 FQGNSA come from the germline V gene. The CDR3 nucleotides are TGTGCCAGCAGCCCTCTAGCGGGAGTCGCCTACAATGAGCAGTTCTTC. Its protein product is CASSPLAGVAYNEQFF.

This clonotype was recorded many times. This rearrangement joins TRBV7-2 to TRBJ2-7, with 7 positions matching TRBD2. Germline CDR1 reads SGHTA; CDR2 reads FQGNSA. The CDR3 is 16 residues long. V lost 6 bases, J lost 0 bases, and 11 bases stayed unmatched. The DNA of the CDR3 is TGTGCCAGCAGGCTATTAGGCGGGAGTTCCTCCTACGAGCAGTACTTC. It codes for CASRLLGGSSSYEQYF.

The chain uses TRBV5-4 and TRBJ2-7; D is uncertain. The V gene lost 1 base and the J gene lost 3 bases, with 14 bases spanning the gap. The CDR3 has 15 amino acids. Germline loops: CDR1 SGHNT, CDR2 YYREEE (reference sequence). CDR3 DNA sequence: TGTGCCAGCAGCTTGAGAGCCGGGTCCATCTACGAGCAGTACTTC. Its translation: CASSLRAGSIYEQYF.

In its sample, this clonotype was seen many times. The chain uses TRBV27 and TRBJ2-7, with D uncertain. The CDR3 is 16 residues long. The V gene lost 2 bases and the J gene lost 1 base, with 15 bases spanning the gap. Germline loops: CDR1 MNHEY, CDR2 SMNVEV (reference sequence). CDR3 region: CASSLTASLSSYEQYF. CDR3 in DNA: TGTGCCAGCAGTTTAACGGCAAGTCTCTCTTCCTACGAGCAGTACTTC.

The V call is TRBV3-2, the J call TRBJ1-2. TRBV3-2 is an annotated pseudogene. This CDR3 spans 12 amino acids. CDR3 sequence (DNA): TGTGTCAGCATTTTTTCACCCTATGGCTACACCTTC. Translating gives CVSIFSPYGYTF.

This clonotype came up a few times. The chain combines TRBV5-4 with TRBJ1-6, with TRBD1 matching over 7 bases. V shed 5 bases, J shed 4 bases, and the junction held 12 bases outside the gene matches. The CDR3 totals 17 residues. Germline CDR1 reads SGHNT; CDR2 reads YYREEE (reference sequence). CDR3 nucleotides: TGTGCCAGCAGTCATGCCCCCGGGACAGAATATAATTCACCCCTCCACTTT. Its translation is CASSHAPGTEYNSPLHF.

This clonotype has ten or more counts. The chain couples TRBV11-2 to TRBJ2-2, with no clear D. This CDR3 spans 16 amino acids. Per the germline V gene, CDR1 is SGHAT and CDR2 is FQNNGV. V was pared by 0 bases and J by 8 bases, with 16 bases between. The CDR3 region is CASSLDAARAAGELFF. The CDR3 DNA follows: TGTGCCAGCAGCTTAGATGCCGCTAGGGCGGCTGGGGAGCTGTTTTTT.

The rearrangement joins TRBV6-6 to TRBJ1-5; 8 bases fit TRBD1. Losses at the gene ends were 0 bases for V and 6 bases for J; bases not matched to a gene: 4. Germline CDR1 reads MNHNY; CDR2 reads SVGAGI (reference sequence). CDR3 length: 15 amino acids. This chain's CDR3 is CASSYSPRGLQPQHF. The CDR3 nucleotides are TGTGCCAGCAGTTACTCTCCCAGGGGGCTTCAGCCCCAGCATTTT.

This clonotype turned up a few times. J is TRBJ2-1 and V is TRBV29-1; D may be TRBD2 (5 bases). The CDR3 has 16 residues. Trimming removed 0 bases from V and 3 bases from J, with 15 bases in between. Looked up from germline, CDR1 is SQVTM and CDR2 is ANQGSEA. The CDR3 loop reads CSVEDLSPRDYNEQFF. The CDR3 DNA reads as TGCAGCGTTGAAGATTTGTCTCCCCGGGACTACAATGAGCAGTTCTTC.

The table lists this clonotype with many counts. The chain uses TRBV11-2 and TRBJ1-2; TRBD1 might be the D (5 bases). V shed 5 bases and J shed 6 bases, with 13 bases lying between them. Germline V gene lookup returns CDR1 SGHAT and CDR2 FQNNGV. This CDR3 is 13 amino acids long. CDR3 sequence: CASSPALGHGYTF. CDR3 nucleotides: TGTGCCAGCAGCCCGGCTTTGGGGCATGGCTACACCTTC.

The chain uses TRBV20-1 and TRBJ2-5; maybe TRBD1 (5 bases). Germline V gene sequence: CDR1 DFQATT, CDR2 SNEGSKA (reference sequence). This CDR3 contains 12 residues. The V end lost 4 bases, the J end lost 5 bases, and 11 bases lay between the germline ends. The CDR3: CSAIQGLETQYF. DNA for the CDR3: TGCAGTGCTATTCAGGGATTGGAGACCCAGTACTTC.

This rearrangement joins TRBV5-6 to TRBJ2-7; tentatively, D is TRBD1 or TRBD2 (5 bases each). Germline CDR1 reads SGHDT; CDR2 reads YYEEEE. The CDR3 has 14 amino acids. Trimming removed 4 bases from V and 0 bases from J, with 11 bases in between. The CDR3 nucleotides are TGTGCCAGCAGCCCCGGGACCTACTCCTACGAGCAGTACTTC. It encodes CASSPGTYSYEQYF.

At least ten counts were recorded for this clonotype. The chain uses TRBV5-1 and TRBJ2-7, with 9 bases matching TRBD1. Germline-derived CDR1 and CDR2 are SGHRS and YFSETQ. The CDR3 extends over 14 amino acids. J lost 4 bases, V lost 4 bases, and 6 bases had no gene match. In DNA form, the CDR3 reads TGCGCCAGCAGCGGGGACAGGGCGGTTTACGAGCAGTACTTC. The encoded protein is CASSGDRAVYEQYF.

The chain combines TRBV5-1 with TRBJ1-1; the D gene is possibly TRBD1 (6 bases). The germline V and J ends were trimmed by 7 bases and 4 bases, with 14 bases remaining between them. CDR1 SGHRS and CDR2 YFSETQ come from the germline V gene. The CDR3 is 13 residues long. Here the CDR3 reads CASEGGGTTEAFF. The CDR3 coding sequence is TGCGCCAGCGAGGGAGGGGGAACCACTGAAGCTTTCTTT.

The rearrangement joins TRBV7-9 to TRBJ2-7, with D unclear. With 6 bases removed from V and 7 bases from J, the gap between germline ends came to 16 bases. Germline V gene sequence: CDR1 SEHNR, CDR2 FQNEAQ (reference sequence). The CDR3 sequence is 13 residues long. The CDR3 DNA follows: TGTGCCAGCAGGTCGCTGGCGGTGGGGGAGCAGTACTTC. Its translation: CASRSLAVGEQYF.

With regard to this clonotype: As the CDR3 is not closed by the conserved phenylalanine or tryptophan, this likely results from a read error. V gene TRBV6-2 or TRBV6-3 combines with J gene TRBJ2-1; maybe TRBD1 (5 bases). Trimming cost V 7 bases and J 8 bases, with 12 bases left between them. The CDR3 covers 12 residues. Germline CDR1 MNHEY, CDR2 SVGEGT. DNA of the CDR3: TGTGCCAGCACCTATGGACATCATGAGCAGTTCCTC. Translated, it gives CASTYGHHEQFL.

This chain joins TRBV20-1 and TRBJ2-1; 10 nucleotides line up with TRBD2. This CDR3 is built from 15 residues. Germline assignment: CDR1 DFQATT and CDR2 SNEGSKA (reference sequence). V was clipped by 3 bases and J by 3 bases; unmatched bases: 5. The CDR3 DNA is TGCAGTGCTAGGCTAGCGGGAGTGGTCTACAATGAGCAGTTCTTC. This gives the protein CSARLAGVVYNEQFF.

There are a few counts of this clonotype. The rearrangement links TRBV20-1 to TRBJ2-1; 9 bases fit TRBD2. The V segment lost 6 bases and the J segment 4 bases; nucleotides outside the gene matches: 10. The CDR3 totals 15 residues. CDR1 and CDR2 from the germline V gene are DFQATT and SNEGSKA (reference sequence). The CDR3 DNA reads TGCAGTGCGCCTCCCGGGACTAGCAAGTACAATGAGCAGTTCTTC. Translating it yields CSAPPGTSKYNEQFF.

J is TRBJ2-7 and V is TRBV9, with 9 nucleotides matching TRBD1. V shed 0 bases, J shed 0 bases, and the junction held 4 bases outside the gene matches. The CDR3 consists of 16 residues. Germline V lookup: CDR1 SGDLS, CDR2 YYNGEE. In DNA, the CDR3 is TGTGCCAGCAGCGTAGCCGACAGGGGGAGCTCCTACGAGCAGTACTTC. Its protein is CASSVADRGSSYEQYF.

This clonotype appeared many times. The CDR3, as DNA: TGTGCCAGCAGTTCAACCACAGGGGGCGGTGGCTACACCTTC. Translated, it gives CASSSTTGGGGYTF. V gene TRBV27 combines with J gene TRBJ1-2, with 9 nucleotides matching TRBD1. The CDR3 has 14 residues. The ends lost 4 bases at V and 7 bases at J; junction bases unmatched: 7. CDR1 is MNHEY and CDR2 is SMNVEV in the germline V gene (reference sequence).

The chain couples TRBV19 to TRBJ2-1; perhaps TRBD1 as D (6 bases). V gave up 4 bases and J gave up 2 bases, with 15 bases separating them. Germline-derived CDR1 and CDR2 are LNHDA and SQIVND (reference sequence). This CDR3 is 16 amino acids long. CDR3: CASSTSGEWAYNEQFF. The CDR3 region has the DNA TGTGCCAGTAGTACCTCAGGGGAGTGGGCCTACAATGAGCAGTTCTTC.

This clonotype has a handful of counts. The chain couples TRBV19 to TRBJ2-7; possibly TRBD1 for D (5 bases). The CDR3 length is 13 residues. Germline lookup yields CDR1 LNHDA and CDR2 SQIVND (reference sequence). The V end was cut by 5 bases, the J end by 3 bases, with 11 bases between. The DNA for the CDR3 is TGTGCCAGTAGTGCGAGCAGGGTCTACGAGCAGTACTTC. Protein: CASSASRVYEQYF.